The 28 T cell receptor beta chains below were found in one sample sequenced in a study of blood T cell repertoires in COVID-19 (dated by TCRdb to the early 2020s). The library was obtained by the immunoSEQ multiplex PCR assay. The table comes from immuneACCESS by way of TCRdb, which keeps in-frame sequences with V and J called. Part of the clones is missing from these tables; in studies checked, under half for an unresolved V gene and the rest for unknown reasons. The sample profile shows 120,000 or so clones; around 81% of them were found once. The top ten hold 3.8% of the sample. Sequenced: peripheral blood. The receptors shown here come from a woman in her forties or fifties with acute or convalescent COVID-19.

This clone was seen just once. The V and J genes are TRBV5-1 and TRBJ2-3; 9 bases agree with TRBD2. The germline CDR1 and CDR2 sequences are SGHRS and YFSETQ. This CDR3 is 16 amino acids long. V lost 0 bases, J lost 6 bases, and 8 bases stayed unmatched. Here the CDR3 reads CASSLERGALADTQYF. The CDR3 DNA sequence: TGCGCCAGCAGCTTGGAGCGGGGGGCGCTTGCGGATACGCAGTATTTT.

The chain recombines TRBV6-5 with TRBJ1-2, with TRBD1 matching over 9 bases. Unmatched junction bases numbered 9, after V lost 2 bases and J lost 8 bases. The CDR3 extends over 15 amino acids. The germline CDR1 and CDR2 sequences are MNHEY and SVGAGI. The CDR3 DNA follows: TGTGCCAGCAGTTACGGCCGTACAGGGGGCGGGGGCTACACCTTC. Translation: CASSYGRTGGGGYTF.

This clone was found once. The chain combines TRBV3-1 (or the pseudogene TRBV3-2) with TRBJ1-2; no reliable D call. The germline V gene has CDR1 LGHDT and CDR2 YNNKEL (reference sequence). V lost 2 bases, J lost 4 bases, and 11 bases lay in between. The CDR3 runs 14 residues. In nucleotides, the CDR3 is TGTGCCAGCAGCCAATGGAACGGAGCCTATGGCTACACCTTC. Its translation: CASSQWNGAYGYTF.

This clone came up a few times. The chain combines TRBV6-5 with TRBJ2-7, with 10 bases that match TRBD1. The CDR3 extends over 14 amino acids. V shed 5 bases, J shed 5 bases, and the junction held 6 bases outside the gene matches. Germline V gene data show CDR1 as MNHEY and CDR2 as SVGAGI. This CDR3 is CASSTRDRGHEQYF. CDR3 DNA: TGTGCCAGCAGTACCCGGGACAGGGGCCACGAGCAGTACTTC.

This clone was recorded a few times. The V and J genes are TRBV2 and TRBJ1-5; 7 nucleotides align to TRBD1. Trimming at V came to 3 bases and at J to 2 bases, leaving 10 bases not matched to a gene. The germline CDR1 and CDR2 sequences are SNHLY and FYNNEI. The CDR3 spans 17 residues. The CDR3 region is CASSDSQTGVGNQPQHF. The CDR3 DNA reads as TGTGCCAGCAGTGATTCCCAAACAGGGGTTGGCAATCAGCCCCAGCATTTT.

CDR3 residues: CASSRSGSDEQYF. The CDR3 nucleotides read TGTGCTAGTAGTCGTAGCGGGAGCGACGAGCAGTACTTC. The chain is built from TRBV12-5 and TRBJ2-7; TRBD2 aligns across 9 bases. The CDR3 runs to 13 residues. The junction had 7 bases not matched to a gene; V was cut back by 8 bases and J by 5 bases. The germline gives CDR1 LGHNT, CDR2 FRNRAP.

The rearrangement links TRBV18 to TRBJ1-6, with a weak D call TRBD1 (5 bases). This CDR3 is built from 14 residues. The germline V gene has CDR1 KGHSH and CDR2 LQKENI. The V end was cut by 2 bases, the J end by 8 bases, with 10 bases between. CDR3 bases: TGTGCCAGCTCACCAGCAGGGTTAGATTCACCCCTCCACTTT. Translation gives CASSPAGLDSPLHF.

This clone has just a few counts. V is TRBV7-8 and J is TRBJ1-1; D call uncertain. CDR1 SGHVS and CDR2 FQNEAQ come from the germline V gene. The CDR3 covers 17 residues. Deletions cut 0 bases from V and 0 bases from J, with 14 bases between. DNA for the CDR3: TGTGCCAGCAGCTTAGCGGCAGGCCAACTGATGAACACTGAAGCTTTCTTT. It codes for CASSLAAGQLMNTEAFF. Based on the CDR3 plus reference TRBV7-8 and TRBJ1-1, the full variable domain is GAGVSQSPRYKVAKRGQDVALRCDPISGHVSLFWYQQALGQGPEFLTYFQNEAQLDKSGLPSDRFFAERPEGSVSTLKIQRTQQEDSAVYLCASSLAAGQLMNTEAFFGQGTRLTVV.

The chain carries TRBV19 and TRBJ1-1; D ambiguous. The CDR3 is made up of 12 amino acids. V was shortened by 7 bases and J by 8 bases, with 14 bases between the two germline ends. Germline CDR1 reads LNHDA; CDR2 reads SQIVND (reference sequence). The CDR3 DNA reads TGTGCCAGTACCCAGGCCGAAGAAGAAGCTTTCTTT. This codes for CASTQAEEEAFF.

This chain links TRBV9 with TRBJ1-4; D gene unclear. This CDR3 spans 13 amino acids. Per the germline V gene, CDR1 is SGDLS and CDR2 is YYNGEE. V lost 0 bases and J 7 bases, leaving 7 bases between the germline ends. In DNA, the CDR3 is TGTGCCAGCAGCGTAGAAACTGGTGAAAAACTGTTTTTT. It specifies CASSVETGEKLFF. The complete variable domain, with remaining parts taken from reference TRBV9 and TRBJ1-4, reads DSGVTQTPKHLITATGQRVTLRCSPRSGDLSVYWYQQSLDQGLQFLIQYYNGEERAKGNILERFSAQQFPDLHSELNLSSLELGDSALYFCASSVETGEKLFFGSGTQLSVL.

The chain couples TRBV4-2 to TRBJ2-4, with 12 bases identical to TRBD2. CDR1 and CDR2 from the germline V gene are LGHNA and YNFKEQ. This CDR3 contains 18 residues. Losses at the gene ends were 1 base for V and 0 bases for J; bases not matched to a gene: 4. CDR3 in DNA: TGTGCCAGCAGCCAAGGACTAGCGGGGGTTGGAGCCAAAAACATTCAGTACTTC. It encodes CASSQGLAGVGAKNIQYF.

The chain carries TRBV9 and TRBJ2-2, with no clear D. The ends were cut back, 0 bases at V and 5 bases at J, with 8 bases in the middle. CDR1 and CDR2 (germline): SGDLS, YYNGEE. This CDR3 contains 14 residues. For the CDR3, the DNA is TGTGCCAGCAGCGTAGCTACGACAACCGGGGAGCTGTTTTTT. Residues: CASSVATTTGELFF.

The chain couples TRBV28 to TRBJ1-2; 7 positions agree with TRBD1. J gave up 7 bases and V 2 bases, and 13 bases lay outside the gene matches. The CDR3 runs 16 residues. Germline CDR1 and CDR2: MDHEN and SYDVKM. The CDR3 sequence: CASSLVGRGTRGGYTF. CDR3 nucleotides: TGTGCCAGCAGTTTAGTAGGCAGGGGGACCCGGGGTGGCTACACCTTC.

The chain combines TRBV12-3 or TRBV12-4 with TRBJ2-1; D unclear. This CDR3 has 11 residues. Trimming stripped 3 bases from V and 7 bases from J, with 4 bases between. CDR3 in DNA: TGTGCCAGCAGTTTCGGTAATGAGCAGTTCTTC. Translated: CASSFGNEQFF.

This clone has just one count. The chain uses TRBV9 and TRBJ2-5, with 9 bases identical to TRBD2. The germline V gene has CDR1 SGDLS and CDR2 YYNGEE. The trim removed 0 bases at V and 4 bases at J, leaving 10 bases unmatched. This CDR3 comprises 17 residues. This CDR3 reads CASSVGSGGRAPETQYF. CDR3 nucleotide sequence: TGTGCCAGCAGCGTAGGGTCAGGCGGGAGGGCCCCAGAGACCCAGTACTTC.

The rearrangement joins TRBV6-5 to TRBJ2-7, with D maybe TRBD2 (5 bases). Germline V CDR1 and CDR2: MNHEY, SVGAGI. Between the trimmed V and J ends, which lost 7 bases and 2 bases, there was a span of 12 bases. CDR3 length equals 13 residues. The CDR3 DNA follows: TGTGCCAGCACCCCCGGGGTAACCTACGAGCAGTACTTC. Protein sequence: CASTPGVTYEQYF.

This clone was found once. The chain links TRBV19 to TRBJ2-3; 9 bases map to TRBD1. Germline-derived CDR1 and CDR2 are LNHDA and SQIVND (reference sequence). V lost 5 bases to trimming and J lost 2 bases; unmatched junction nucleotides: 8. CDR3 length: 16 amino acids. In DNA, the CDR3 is TGTGCCAGTAGTGCGAACCGGGACAGGGACACAGATACGCAGTATTTT. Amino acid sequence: CASSANRDRDTDTQYF.

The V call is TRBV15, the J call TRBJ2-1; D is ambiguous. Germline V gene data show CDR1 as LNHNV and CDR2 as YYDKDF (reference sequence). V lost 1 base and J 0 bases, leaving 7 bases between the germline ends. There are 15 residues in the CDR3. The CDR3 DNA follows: TGTGCCACCAGCAGAGGCTCTAGCTCCTACAATGAGCAGTTCTTC. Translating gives CATSRGSSSYNEQFF.

CDR3 sequence: CASSPPGGRYNEQFF. The CDR3, as DNA: TGTGCCAGCAGCCCCCCAGGGGGAAGGTACAATGAGCAGTTCTTC. The chain couples TRBV7-3 to TRBJ2-1; 7 nucleotides match TRBD1. CDR1 is SGHTA and CDR2 is FQGTGA in the germline V gene. Trimming cost V 5 bases and J 4 bases; bases outside gene matches: 8. The CDR3 runs to 15 residues. The complete variable domain, with remaining parts taken from reference TRBV7-3 and TRBJ2-1, reads GAGVSQTPSNKVTEKGKYVELRCDPISGHTALYWYRQSLGQGPEFLIYFQGTGAADDSGLPNDRFFAVRPEGSVSTLKIQRTERGDSAVYLCASSPPGGRYNEQFFGPGTRLTVL.

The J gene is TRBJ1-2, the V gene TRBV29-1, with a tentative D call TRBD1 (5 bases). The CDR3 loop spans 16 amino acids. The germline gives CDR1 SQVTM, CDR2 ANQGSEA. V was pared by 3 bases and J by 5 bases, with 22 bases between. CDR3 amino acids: CSVEWGDYFSWYGYTF. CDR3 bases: TGCAGCGTTGAGTGGGGGGATTACTTCTCTTGGTATGGCTACACCTTC. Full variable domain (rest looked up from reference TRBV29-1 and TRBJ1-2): SAVISQKPSRDICQRGTSLTIQCQVDSQVTMMFWYRQQPGQSLTLIATANQGSEATYESGFVIDKFPISRPNLTFSTLTVSNMSPEDSSIYLCSVEWGDYFSWYGYTFGSGTRLTVV.

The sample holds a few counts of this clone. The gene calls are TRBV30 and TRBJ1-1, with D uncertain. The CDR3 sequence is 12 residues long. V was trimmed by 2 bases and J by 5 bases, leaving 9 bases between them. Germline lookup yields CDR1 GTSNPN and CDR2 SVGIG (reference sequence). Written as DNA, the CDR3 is TGTGCCTGGAGTCCAGCGAGGACTGAAGCTTTCTTT. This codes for CAWSPARTEAFF.

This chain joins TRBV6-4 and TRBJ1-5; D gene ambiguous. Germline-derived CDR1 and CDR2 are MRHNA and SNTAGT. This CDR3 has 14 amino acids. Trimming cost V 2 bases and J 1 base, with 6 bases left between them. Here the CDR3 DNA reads TGTGCCAGCAGTGACCCCTCCAGCAATCAGCCCCAGCATTTT. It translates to CASSDPSSNQPQHF.

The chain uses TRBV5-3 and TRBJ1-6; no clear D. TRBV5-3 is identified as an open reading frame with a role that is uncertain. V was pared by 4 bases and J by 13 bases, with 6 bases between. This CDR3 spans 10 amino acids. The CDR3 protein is CARSTEPLHF. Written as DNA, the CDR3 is TGTGCCAGAAGCACCGAGCCCCTCCACTTT.

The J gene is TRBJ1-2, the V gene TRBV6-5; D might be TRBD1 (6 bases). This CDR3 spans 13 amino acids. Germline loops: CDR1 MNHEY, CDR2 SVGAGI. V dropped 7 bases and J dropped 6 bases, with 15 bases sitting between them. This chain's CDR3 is CASKGGGINGYTF. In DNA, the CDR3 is TGTGCCAGCAAAGGGGGGGGTATTAATGGCTACACCTTC.

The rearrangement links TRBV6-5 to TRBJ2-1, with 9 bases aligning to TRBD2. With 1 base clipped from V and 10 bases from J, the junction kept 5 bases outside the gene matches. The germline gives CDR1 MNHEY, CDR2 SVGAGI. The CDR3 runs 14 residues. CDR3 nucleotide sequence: TGTGCCAGCAGTTACTTGGGGGCGGGGGGGGAGCAGTTCTTC. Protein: CASSYLGAGGEQFF.

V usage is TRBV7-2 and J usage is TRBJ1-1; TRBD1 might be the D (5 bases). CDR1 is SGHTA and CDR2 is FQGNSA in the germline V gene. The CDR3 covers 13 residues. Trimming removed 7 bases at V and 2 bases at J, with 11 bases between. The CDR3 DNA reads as TGTGCCAGCAAGCGGGGCGAAAACACTGAAGCTTTCTTT. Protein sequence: CASKRGENTEAFF.

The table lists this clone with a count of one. The CDR3 sequence is CASSQMEGNTEAFF. The CDR3 DNA follows: TGTGCCAGCAGCCAGATGGAGGGGAACACTGAAGCTTTCTTT. V and J are TRBV3-1 (or the pseudogene TRBV3-2) and TRBJ1-1; D unresolved. The germline V gene has CDR1 LGHDT and CDR2 YNNKEL (reference sequence). The CDR3 totals 14 residues. V was trimmed by 3 bases and J by 1 base, leaving 9 bases between them.

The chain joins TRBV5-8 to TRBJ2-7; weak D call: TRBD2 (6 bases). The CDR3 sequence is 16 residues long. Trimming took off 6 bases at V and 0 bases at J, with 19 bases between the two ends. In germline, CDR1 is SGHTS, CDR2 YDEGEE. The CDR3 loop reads CASMHRAGTNSYEQYF. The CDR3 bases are TGTGCCAGCATGCACCGGGCGGGGACGAACTCCTACGAGCAGTACTTC.